These 24 T cell receptor beta chains originate from one sample sequenced in a study of blood T cell repertoires in COVID-19. Some clones are missing from TCRdb's copy, which holds only in-frame ones; the method was immunoSEQ multiplex PCR. The sample consists of approximately 190,000 clones, 80% to 85% of them appearing once. The source material was peripheral blood. The receptors derive from a woman in her thirties or forties with acute or convalescent COVID-19.

The V call is TRBV1, the J call TRBJ2-2; TRBD1 was called by the table and not checked on the DNA. TRBV1 is an annotated pseudogene. This CDR3 spans 16 amino acids. CDR3 sequence reads: CTSSPAPGTRTGELFF. The CDR3, as DNA: TGCACCAGCAGCCCTGCTCCCGGGACAAGGACCGGGGAGCTGTTTTTT.

This clone was observed a single time. The V call is TRBV4-1, the J call TRBJ2-2; 9 bases line up with TRBD2. The CDR3 length is 17 residues. In germline, CDR1 is MGHRA, CDR2 YSYEKL. V shed 0 bases, J shed 11 bases, and the junction held 13 bases outside the gene matches. The CDR3 sequence is CASSQEYGLAGTLELFF. CDR3 in DNA: TGCGCCAGCAGCCAAGAGTACGGTCTAGCGGGGACCCTTGAGCTGTTTTTT.

The chain links TRBV24-1 to TRBJ2-3, with 8 nucleotides matching TRBD1. The ends lost 0 bases at V and 6 bases at J; junction bases unmatched: 4. The CDR3 totals 15 residues. The germline V gene encodes CDR1 KGHDR and CDR2 SFDVKD. The CDR3 region has the DNA TGTGCCACCAGTGATTTGGAGGCAGGGGGCGATACGCAGTATTTT. Translated: CATSDLEAGGDTQYF.

V and J are TRBV7-2 and TRBJ1-1, with D uncertain. Germline loops: CDR1 SGHTA, CDR2 FQGNSA. The CDR3 loop spans 14 amino acids. Trimming cost V 6 bases and J 0 bases, with 11 bases left between them. CDR3 sequence (DNA): TGTGCCAGCAGAGTAAACCAGGTGAACACTGAAGCTTTCTTT. As protein: CASRVNQVNTEAFF.

By share, this clone ranks as medium-sized. Additional DNA sequences in this sample encode the identical CDR3. J is TRBJ2-3 and V is TRBV6-1; 12 nucleotides line up with TRBD2. This CDR3 region has 15 residues. In germline, CDR1 is MNHNS, CDR2 SASEGT. Trimming cost V 2 bases and J 4 bases; bases outside gene matches: 1. The CDR3 DNA reads as TGTGCCAGCAGTGAACTAGCGGGGGGGCCAGATACGCAGTATTTT. The encoded protein is CASSELAGGPDTQYF.

The genes are TRBV10-2 and TRBJ1-6; D is undetermined. Germline CDR1 is WSHSY and CDR2 is SAAADI. With 3 bases removed from V and 0 bases from J, the gap between germline ends came to 12 bases. The CDR3 has 17 amino acids. The CDR3 loop is CASSDSGYGSYNSPLHF. The CDR3 DNA reads as TGCGCCAGCAGTGACTCAGGTTACGGCTCCTATAATTCACCCCTCCACTTT.

The chain is built from TRBV5-1 and TRBJ2-5; a possible D gene is TRBD2 (7 bases). This CDR3 region has 13 residues. Germline V gene lookup returns CDR1 SGHRS and CDR2 YFSETQ. The ends were cut back, 9 bases at V and 2 bases at J, with 14 bases in the middle. The CDR3 here is CATGGSPQETQYF. DNA of the CDR3: TGCGCCACGGGGGGCAGCCCACAAGAGACCCAGTACTTC.

This chain joins TRBV5-1 and TRBJ1-3, with D perhaps TRBD1 (6 bases). Trimming left V 4 bases short and J 3 bases short, with 11 bases between. Looked up from germline, CDR1 is SGHRS and CDR2 is YFSETQ. The CDR3 extends over 14 amino acids. Written as DNA, the CDR3 is TGCGCCAGCAGCACGGACAGCTTTGGAAACACCATATATTTT. This translates into CASSTDSFGNTIYF.

This chain uses TRBV3-1 (or the pseudogene TRBV3-2) with TRBJ1-5, with 10 bases aligning to TRBD1. The CDR3 spans 15 residues. Germline CDR1 reads LGHDT; CDR2 reads YNNKEL (reference sequence). V lost 4 bases, J lost 2 bases, and 2 bases stayed unmatched. This CDR3 reads CASSPTGGGNQPQHF. The CDR3 DNA follows: TGTGCCAGCAGCCCGACAGGGGGCGGCAATCAGCCCCAGCATTTT.

V gene TRBV24-1 combines with J gene TRBJ1-1, with no clear D. The germline V gene encodes CDR1 KGHDR and CDR2 SFDVKD. Trimming left V 3 bases short and J 7 bases short, with 11 bases between. The CDR3 extends over 13 amino acids. CDR3: CATSDRNQFEAFF. The CDR3, as DNA: TGTGCCACCAGTGATCGAAACCAGTTTGAAGCTTTCTTT.

The chain uses TRBV5-6 and TRBJ2-1; 11 bases map to TRBD2. The V gene end was trimmed by 4 bases and the J gene end by 9 bases; junction bases not matched to a gene: 12. Per the germline V gene, CDR1 is SGHDT and CDR2 is YYEEEE. The CDR3 spans 16 residues. CDR3 in DNA: TGTGCCAGCAGCCCCCTACTAGCGGGAGTAAATAGTGAGCAGTTCTTC. Residues: CASSPLLAGVNSEQFF.

The V gene is TRBV19, the J gene TRBJ2-1, with D maybe TRBD2 (5 bases). The CDR3 runs 14 residues. Per germline, CDR1 LNHDA and CDR2 SQIVND (reference sequence). Trimming removed 0 bases at V and 7 bases at J, with 10 bases between. As DNA, the CDR3 is TGTGCCAGTAGTATAGATGCACCGGGGAATGAGCAGTTCTTC. Translated: CASSIDAPGNEQFF.

V usage is TRBV2 and J usage is TRBJ1-1; D gene ambiguous. Germline V gene data show CDR1 as SNHLY and CDR2 as FYNNEI. The CDR3 extends over 14 amino acids. V lost 6 bases and J 3 bases, leaving 14 bases between the germline ends. For the CDR3, the DNA is TGTGCCAGCAGGAGTTCGGGATCGGACACTGAAGCTTTCTTT. It yields the protein CASRSSGSDTEAFF. Together with reference TRBV2 and TRBJ1-1, the CDR3 gives the full variable domain: EPEVTQTPSHQVTQMGQEVILRCVPISNHLYFYWYRQILGQKVEFLVSFYNNEISEKSEIFDDQFSVERPDGSNFTLKIRSTKLEDSAMYFCASRSSGSDTEAFFGQGTRLTVV.

The V and J genes are TRBV5-4 and TRBJ2-5, with TRBD2 identical over 9 bases. The CDR3 has 15 amino acids. J lost 2 bases, V lost 2 bases, and 4 bases had no gene match. Germline V gene lookup returns CDR1 SGHNT and CDR2 YYREEE (reference sequence). CDR3 bases: TGTGCCAGCAGCTTCGCGCTAGCGGGACAAGAGACCCAGTACTTC. Translation gives CASSFALAGQETQYF.

This chain uses TRBV5-6 with TRBJ2-2; 9 bases match TRBD1. The germline CDR1 and CDR2 sequences are SGHDT and YYEEEE. V gave up 0 bases and J gave up 5 bases; unmatched junction bases: 11. The CDR3 has 18 amino acids. CDR3 in amino acids: CASSLAPQGAFWTGELFF. The CDR3 nucleotides are TGTGCCAGCAGCTTGGCGCCACAGGGGGCTTTCTGGACCGGGGAGCTGTTTTTT.

This chain joins TRBV27 and TRBJ1-2; possible D gene TRBD1, 5 bases. CDR3 length: 13 amino acids. V was shortened by 9 bases and J by 8 bases, with 19 bases between the two germline ends. The germline gives CDR1 MNHEY, CDR2 SMNVEV (reference sequence). CDR3 region: CASKPGLGRGYTF. CDR3 in DNA: TGTGCCAGTAAGCCCGGCCTGGGGCGAGGCTACACCTTC.

CDR3 sequence: CASSIAAAYEQYF. The CDR3, as DNA: TGTGCCAGTAGTATCGCAGCGGCCTACGAGCAGTACTTC. The gene calls are TRBV19 and TRBJ2-7, with D possibly matching TRBD2 (5 bases). The CDR3 contains 13 residues. CDR1 is LNHDA, CDR2 SQIVND, per germline (reference sequence). V lost 3 bases to trimming and J lost 2 bases, with 8 bases between them.

The chain recombines TRBV30 with TRBJ1-5; no clear D. The CDR3 runs to 15 residues. The V gene's germline CDR1 is GTSNPN and CDR2 SVGIG (reference sequence). The germline V and J ends were trimmed by 3 bases and 0 bases, with 12 bases remaining between them. For the CDR3, the DNA is TGTGCCTGGAGCCGGGTTGGAGGTAGCAATCAGCCCCAGCATTTT. Its protein is CAWSRVGGSNQPQHF.

This chain connects TRBV19 to TRBJ2-7; D is perhaps TRBD2 (5 bases). The CDR3 totals 15 residues. Looked up from germline, CDR1 is LNHDA and CDR2 is SQIVND (reference sequence). Trimming cost V 3 bases and J 2 bases, with 14 bases left between them. The CDR3 coding sequence is TGTGCCAGTAGTATTTTGGACTTTCCAACCTACGAGCAGTACTTC. Translating it yields CASSILDFPTYEQYF.

This chain links TRBV7-2 with TRBJ2-5, with TRBD1 matching 7 bases. CDR3 length equals 14 residues. Germline V gene data show CDR1 as SGHTA and CDR2 as FQGNSA. Trimming cost V 4 bases and J 3 bases; bases outside gene matches: 5. The CDR3 bases are TGTGCCAGCAGCTCCGACAGGGACGAAGAGACCCAGTACTTC. Encoded protein: CASSSDRDEETQYF.

The rearrangement links TRBV28 to TRBJ2-1; a possible D gene is TRBD1 (6 bases). V was pared by 3 bases and J by 15 bases, with 12 bases between. The CDR3 extends over 11 amino acids. CDR1 is MDHEN, CDR2 SYDVKM, per germline. The CDR3 DNA reads as TGTGCCAGCAGTTTTATGGGACAAGGGTTCTTC. Its translation is CASSFMGQGFF.

This chain uses TRBV30 with TRBJ2-7, with 12 bases that match TRBD1. CDR3 length: 15 amino acids. The germline V gene has CDR1 GTSNPN and CDR2 SVGIG (reference sequence). With 3 bases clipped from V and 3 bases from J, the junction kept 6 bases outside the gene matches. CDR3 in DNA: TGTGCCTGGAGGGAGGGACAGGGGGCCCTCTACGAGCAGTACTTC. It specifies CAWREGQGALYEQYF.

The chain employs TRBV12-3 or TRBV12-4 and TRBJ1-1; 7 bases fit TRBD1. Germline trimming cut 4 bases from V and 6 bases from J; bases unmatched to any gene: 2. The CDR3 spans 12 residues. CDR3 sequence: CASSYGTAEAFF. For the CDR3, the DNA is TGTGCCAGCAGTTACGGGACAGCTGAAGCTTTCTTT.

This chain connects TRBV18 to TRBJ1-1, with 8 bases fitting TRBD1. The junction had 7 bases not matched to a gene; V was cut back by 3 bases and J by 4 bases. The CDR3 runs to 15 residues. Looked up from germline, CDR1 is KGHSH and CDR2 is LQKENI. The CDR3 DNA follows: TGTGCCAGCTCACCGTCGGGACAGGCGAGCACTGAAGCTTTCTTT. Translated: CASSPSGQASTEAFF.